A selection of T cell receptor beta chains follows, all from one sample in a study of OX40 agonist ivuxolimab in advanced cancers. TCRdb's table, derived via immunoSEQ multiplex PCR, lists solely in-frame clones and lacks some. The table shows 11,000 to 15,000 clones, with about 77% occurring only once. The sample was CD4+ or CD8+ T cells sorted from blood, taken in a trial of the OX40 agonist ivuxolimab. The receptor source for this set is an adult with an advanced solid tumor such as melanoma, head and neck, liver or kidney cancer. Both conserved end residues are part of each CDR3.

v_call	cdr3_aa
TRBV6-5	CASSYSPRLAGSEQFF
TRBV4-1	CASSQGQGVTYEQYF
TRBV5-3	CAIQGRLSYEQYF
TRBV14	CASSQGRDRKFYEQYF
TRBV14	CASSQVGDRVNYGYTF
TRBV6-5	CASSPTGGANIQYF
TRBV4-3	CASSQGEPGGTEAFF
TRBV7-9	CASWPGGENTEAFF
TRBV27	CASSLGQGIGNQPQHF
TRBV2	CASSDLRTSGTYEQYF
TRBV4-3	CASSTSTGGDQPQHF
TRBV19	CASSIGSRSSNQPQHF
TRBV19	CASKSPQETQYF
TRBV7-9	CASSLEAGRNGYTF
TRBV7-8	CASSLEFGNTGELFF